This T cell receptor beta chain originates from a study of molecular identifiers for immune sequencing clone quantification. This clonotype appeared a few times. What it binds is not known. At one end, the junction sequence differs from germline, possibly due to a read error. Study-level findings and limits: In cases of identical TCR molecules sharing a barcode, highly expanded clone sizes could be underestimated. Clonotypes surpassing 20 RNA copies contained over 97% of effector molecules, versus under 1% in naive cells.

Libraries of naive CD8 cells were prepared from 20,000 to 1,000,000 sorted cells using 10%, 30% or 50% RNA. Sorting selected naive CD8 T cells with a CD8+CD4-CCR7+CD45RA+ phenotype. TCRdb fed the PCR reads into MiXCR, producing one record per CDR3 protein. The table has some 650,000 distinct CDR3 sequences, nearly 20% seen once; the top ten hold 0.7% to 1%. This clonotype was sampled from a human donor in good health. Some libraries in this study had Jurkat cell RNA spiked in. The material sequenced was naive CD8+ T cells from blood, with Jurkat cell RNA spiked in. Subset of the sample: FACS-sorted CD8+CD4-CCR7+CD45RA+ naive T cells.

CDR3 sequence: CASNLRENNYGQYF. CDR3 sequence (DNA): TGTGCCAGCAACCTCCGGGAGAATAACTACGGGCAGTACTTC. The chain links TRBV6-6 to TRBJ2-7, with D perhaps TRBD2 (6 bases). Germline CDR1 MNHNY, CDR2 SVGAGI (reference sequence). CDR3 length: 14 residues.